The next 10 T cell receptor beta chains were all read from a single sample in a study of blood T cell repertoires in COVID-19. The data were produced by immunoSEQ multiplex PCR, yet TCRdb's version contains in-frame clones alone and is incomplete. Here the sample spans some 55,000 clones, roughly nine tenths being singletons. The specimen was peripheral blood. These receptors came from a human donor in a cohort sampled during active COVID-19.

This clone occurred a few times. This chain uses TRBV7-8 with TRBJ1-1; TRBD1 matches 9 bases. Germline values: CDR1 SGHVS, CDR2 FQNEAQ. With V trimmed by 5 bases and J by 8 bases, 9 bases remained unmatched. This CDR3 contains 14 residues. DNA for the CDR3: TGTGCCAGCAGCGGCGCTTACGGACAGGGGGAAGCTTTCTTT. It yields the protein CASSGAYGQGEAFF.

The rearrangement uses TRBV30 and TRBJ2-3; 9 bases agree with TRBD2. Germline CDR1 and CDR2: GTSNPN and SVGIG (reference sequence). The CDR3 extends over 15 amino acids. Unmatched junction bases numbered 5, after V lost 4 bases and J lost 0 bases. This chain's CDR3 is CAWTLAGGSTDTQYF. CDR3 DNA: TGTGCCTGGACACTTGCGGGGGGGAGCACAGATACGCAGTATTTT.

The CDR3 protein is CASSLKAGGPVEQFF. The DNA for the CDR3 is TGTGCCAGCAGCTTAAAGGCGGGAGGGCCGGTAGAGCAGTTCTTC. The rearrangement uses TRBV7-3 and TRBJ2-1; 9 bases match TRBD2. V lost 1 base, J lost 10 bases, and 8 bases stayed unmatched. The CDR3 spans 15 residues. CDR1 is SGHTA and CDR2 is FQGTGA in the germline V gene.

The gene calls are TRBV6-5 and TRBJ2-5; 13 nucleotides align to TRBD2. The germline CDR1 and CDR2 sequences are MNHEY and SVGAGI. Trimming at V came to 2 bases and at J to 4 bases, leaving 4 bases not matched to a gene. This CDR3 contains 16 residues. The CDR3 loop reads CASSYTTSGRGETQYF. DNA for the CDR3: TGTGCCAGCAGTTACACCACTAGCGGGAGGGGAGAGACCCAGTACTTC.

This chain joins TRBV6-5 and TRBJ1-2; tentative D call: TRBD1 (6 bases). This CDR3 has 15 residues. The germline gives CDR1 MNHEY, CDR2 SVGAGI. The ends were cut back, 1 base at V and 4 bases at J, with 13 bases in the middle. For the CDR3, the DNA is TGTGCCAGCAGTTACTTTGGGGGCATTGGCTATGGCTACACCTTC. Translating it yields CASSYFGGIGYGYTF.

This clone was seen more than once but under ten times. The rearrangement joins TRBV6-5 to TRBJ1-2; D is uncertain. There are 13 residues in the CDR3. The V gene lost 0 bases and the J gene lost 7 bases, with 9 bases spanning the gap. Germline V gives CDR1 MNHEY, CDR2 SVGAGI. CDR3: CASSYSIQSGYTF. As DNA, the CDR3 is TGTGCCAGCAGTTACTCGATACAGAGTGGCTACACCTTC.

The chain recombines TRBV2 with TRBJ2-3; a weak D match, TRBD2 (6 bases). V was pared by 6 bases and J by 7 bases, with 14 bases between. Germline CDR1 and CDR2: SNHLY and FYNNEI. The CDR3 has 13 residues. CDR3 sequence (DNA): TGTGCCAGCAGATTGCGGGGCCTGAATACGCAGTATTTT. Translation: CASRLRGLNTQYF.

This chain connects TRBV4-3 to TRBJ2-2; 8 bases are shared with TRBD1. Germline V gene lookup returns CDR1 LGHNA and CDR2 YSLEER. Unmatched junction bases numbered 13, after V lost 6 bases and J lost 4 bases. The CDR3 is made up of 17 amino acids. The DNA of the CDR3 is TGCGCCAGCAGTTCGGACAGGGCCCTGGGGGGCACCGGGGAGCTGTTTTTT. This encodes CASSSDRALGGTGELFF.

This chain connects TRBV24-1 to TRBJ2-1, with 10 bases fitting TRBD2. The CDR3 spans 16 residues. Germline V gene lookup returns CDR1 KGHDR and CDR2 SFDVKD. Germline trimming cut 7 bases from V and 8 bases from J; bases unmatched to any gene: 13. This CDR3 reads CATRWGAGGKRDEQFF. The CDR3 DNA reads TGTGCCACCAGGTGGGGAGCGGGGGGGAAGAGGGATGAGCAGTTCTTC.

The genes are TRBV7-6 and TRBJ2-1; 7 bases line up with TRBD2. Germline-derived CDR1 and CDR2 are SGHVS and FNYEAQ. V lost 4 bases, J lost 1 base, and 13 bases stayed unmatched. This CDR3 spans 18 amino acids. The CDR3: CASSSRRDRTRSYNEQFF. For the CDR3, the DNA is TGTGCCAGCAGCTCAAGGCGGGATAGGACTAGATCCTACAATGAGCAGTTCTTC.